The present entry profiles one TCR beta chain with its context. Its antigen is still unknown. V lost 5 bases, J lost 7 bases, and 16 bases lay in between. The germline V gene encodes CDR1 MNHEY and CDR2 SMNVEV (reference sequence). This CDR3 contains 14 residues. At the Johns Hopkins FTIC core, DNA taken from cultured CD4+ T cells was sequenced by way of the Oncomine TCR Beta short-read assay. Scientists extracted genomic DNA from CD4+ T cells grown in culture. MiXCR, run by TCRdb on the PCR reads, gives a single entry per CDR3 protein. The sample lists some 10,000 distinct CDR3 sequences, 60% seen once, with about a sixth in the top ten. Treatment denoted: approximately 11-day PBMC culture with coronavirus spike peptide pools or control peptides (ViraFEST assay). Cells received half-medium changes with fresh IL-2 medium on days 3 and 7. The sample originates from a study of vaccination and CD4 T cells after COVID-19. General study findings and limits: Analysis of convalescent patients found that 304 of 307 vaccine-specific clones were spike mono-reactive. The median SARS-CoV-2-reactive clonotype number increased from about 20 to 38, without statistical significance.

The input for sequencing was cultured CD4+ T cells from blood, taken after SARS-CoV-2 vaccination. The V gene is TRBV27, the J gene TRBJ2-3; D not certain. This TCR came from a human donor with COVID-19. The CDR3 coding sequence is TGTGCCAGCAGTGGATTAGATAGAGGCTATACGCAGTATTTT. This encodes CASSGLDRGYTQYF.